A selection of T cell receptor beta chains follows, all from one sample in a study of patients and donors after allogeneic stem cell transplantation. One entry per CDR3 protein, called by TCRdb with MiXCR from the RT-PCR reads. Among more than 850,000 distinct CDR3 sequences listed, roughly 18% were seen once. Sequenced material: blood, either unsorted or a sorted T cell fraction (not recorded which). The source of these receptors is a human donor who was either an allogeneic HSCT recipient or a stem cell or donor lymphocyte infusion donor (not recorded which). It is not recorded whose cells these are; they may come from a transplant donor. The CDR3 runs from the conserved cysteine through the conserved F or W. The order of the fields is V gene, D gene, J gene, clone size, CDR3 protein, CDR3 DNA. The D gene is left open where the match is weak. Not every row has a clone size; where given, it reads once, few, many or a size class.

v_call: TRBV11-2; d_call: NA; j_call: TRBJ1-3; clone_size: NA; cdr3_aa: CASSSGPESTIYF; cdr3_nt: TGTGCCAGCAGCTCGGGACCGGAAAGCACCATATATTTT
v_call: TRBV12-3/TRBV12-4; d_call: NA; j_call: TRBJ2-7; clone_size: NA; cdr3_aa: CASSFMGMGPYEQYF; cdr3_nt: TGTGCCAGCAGTTTTATGGGGATGGGGCCGTACGAGCAGTACTTC
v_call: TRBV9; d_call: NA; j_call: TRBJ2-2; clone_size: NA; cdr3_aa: CASSVSQGGGSGELFF; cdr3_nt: TGTGCCAGCAGCGTCAGTCAGGGCGGGGGCAGCGGGGAGCTGTTTTTT
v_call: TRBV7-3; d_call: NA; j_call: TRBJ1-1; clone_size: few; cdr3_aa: CASSLPGGIAFF; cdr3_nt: TGTGCCAGCAGCTTACCTGGGGGGATAGCTTTCTTT
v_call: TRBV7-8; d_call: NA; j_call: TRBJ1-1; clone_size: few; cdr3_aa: CASSLVSGHLKEAFF; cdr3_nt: TGTGCCAGCAGCTTAGTTAGTGGGCACCTCAAGGAAGCTTTCTTT
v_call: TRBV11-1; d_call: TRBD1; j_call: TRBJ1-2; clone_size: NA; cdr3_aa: CASSLGGQGALSADGYTF; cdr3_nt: TGTGCCAGCAGCTTAGGTGGACAGGGGGCACTATCGGCGGATGGCTACACCTTC
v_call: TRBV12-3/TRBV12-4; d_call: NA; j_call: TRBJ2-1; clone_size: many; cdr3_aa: CASRGGWGIFNEQFF; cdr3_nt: TGTGCCAGCAGGGGGGGTTGGGGTATTTTCAATGAGCAGTTCTTC
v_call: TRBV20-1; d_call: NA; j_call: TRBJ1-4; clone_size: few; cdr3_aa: CSARDMADTKEKLFF; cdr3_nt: TGCAGTGCCAGAGATATGGCAGATACGAAGGAAAAACTGTTTTTT
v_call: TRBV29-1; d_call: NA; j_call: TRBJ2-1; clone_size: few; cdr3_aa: CSVDSGGDEQFF; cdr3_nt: TGCAGCGTTGATAGCGGAGGCGATGAGCAGTTCTTC
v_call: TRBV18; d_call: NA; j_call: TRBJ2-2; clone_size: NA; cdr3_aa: CASSPPSRRSGELFF; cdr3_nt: TGTGCCAGCTCACCACCCTCCAGGCGATCGGGGGAGCTGTTTTTT
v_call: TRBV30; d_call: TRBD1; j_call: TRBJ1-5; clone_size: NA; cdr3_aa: CAWSPGQANQPQHF; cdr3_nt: TGTGCCTGGAGCCCCGGACAGGCCAATCAGCCCCAGCATTTT
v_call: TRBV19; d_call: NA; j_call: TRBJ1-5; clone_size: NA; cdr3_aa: CASSPTTETHQPQHF; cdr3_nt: TGTGCCAGTAGCCCTACGACAGAGACCCATCAGCCCCAGCATTTT
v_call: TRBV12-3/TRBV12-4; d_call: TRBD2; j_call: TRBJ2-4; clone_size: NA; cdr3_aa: CASSLAGERTKNIQYF; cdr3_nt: TGTGCCAGCAGTTTGGCGGGAGAACGGACCAAAAACATTCAGTACTTC
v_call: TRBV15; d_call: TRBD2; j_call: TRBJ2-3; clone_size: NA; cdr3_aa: CATSRDFLAGTTDTQYF; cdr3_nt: TGTGCCACCAGCAGAGATTTTCTAGCGGGGACCACAGATACGCAGTATTTT
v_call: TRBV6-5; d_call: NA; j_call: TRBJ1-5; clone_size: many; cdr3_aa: CASSYGGSNQPQHF; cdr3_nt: TGTGCCAGCAGTTATGGTGGCAGTAATCAGCCCCAGCATTTT
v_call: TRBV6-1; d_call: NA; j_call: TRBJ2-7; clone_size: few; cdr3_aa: CASSKNRGGFSYEQYF; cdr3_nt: TGTGCCAGCAGCAAAAACAGGGGAGGGTTCTCCTACGAGCAGTACTTC
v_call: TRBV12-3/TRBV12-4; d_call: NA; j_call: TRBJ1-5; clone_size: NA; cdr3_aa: CASRPNGRGGQPQHF; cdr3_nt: TGTGCCAGCAGACCAAACGGGCGGGGAGGCCAGCCCCAGCATTTT
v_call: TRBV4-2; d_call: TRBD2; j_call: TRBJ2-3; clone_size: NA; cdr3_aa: CASSQASGILDTQYF; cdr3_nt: TGTGCCAGCAGCCAAGCCAGCGGGATCCTAGATACGCAGTATTTT
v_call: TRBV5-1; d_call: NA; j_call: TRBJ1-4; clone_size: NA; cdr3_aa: CASSARTVGTNEKLFF; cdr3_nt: TGCGCCAGCAGCGCCCGGACAGTCGGTACTAATGAAAAACTGTTTTTT
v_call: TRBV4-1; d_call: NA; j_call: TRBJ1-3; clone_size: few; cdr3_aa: CASSQGTSFGNTIYF; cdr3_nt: TGCGCCAGCAGCCAAGGTACGAGCTTCGGAAACACCATATATTTT
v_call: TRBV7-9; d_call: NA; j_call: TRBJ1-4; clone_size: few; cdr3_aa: CASSPSKGEKLFF; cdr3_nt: TGTGCCAGCAGCCCTTCGAAGGGTGAAAAACTGTTTTTT
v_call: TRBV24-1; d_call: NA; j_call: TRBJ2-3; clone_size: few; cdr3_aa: CATSDLGLTDTQYF; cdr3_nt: TGTGCCACCAGTGATTTGGGCTTGACAGATACGCAGTATTTT
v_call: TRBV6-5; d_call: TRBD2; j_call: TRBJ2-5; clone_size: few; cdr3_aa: CASSYSPRPGGETQYF; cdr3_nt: TGTGCCAGCAGTTACTCACCCCGACCGGGGGGAGAGACCCAGTACTTC
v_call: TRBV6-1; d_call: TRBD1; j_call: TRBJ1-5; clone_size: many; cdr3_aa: CASNPTGGAGQPQHF; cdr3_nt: TGTGCCAGCAACCCGACAGGGGGCGCGGGTCAGCCCCAGCATTTT
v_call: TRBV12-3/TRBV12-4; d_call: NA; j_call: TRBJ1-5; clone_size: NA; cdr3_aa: CASSFPGDNQPQHF; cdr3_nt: TGTGCCAGCAGTTTTCCAGGGGACAATCAGCCCCAGCATTTT
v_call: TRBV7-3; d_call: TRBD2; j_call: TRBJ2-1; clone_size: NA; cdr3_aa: CASSLRGLAAEQFF; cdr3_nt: TGTGCCAGCAGCTTAAGGGGACTAGCTGCTGAGCAGTTCTTC
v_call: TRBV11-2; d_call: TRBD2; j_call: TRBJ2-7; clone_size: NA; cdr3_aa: CASSLGWREGVYEQYF; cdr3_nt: TGTGCCAGCAGCTTAGGGTGGCGGGAGGGCGTTTACGAGCAGTACTTC
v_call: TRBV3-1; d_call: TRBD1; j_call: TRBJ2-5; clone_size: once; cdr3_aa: CASSQVTGTGSETQYF; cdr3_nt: TGTGCCAGCAGCCAGGTGACCGGGACAGGGTCAGAGACCCAGTACTTC
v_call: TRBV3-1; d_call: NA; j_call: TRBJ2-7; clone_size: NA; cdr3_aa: CASSQRVPTEQYF; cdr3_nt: TGTGCCAGCAGCCAACGCGTCCCAACAGAGCAGTACTTC
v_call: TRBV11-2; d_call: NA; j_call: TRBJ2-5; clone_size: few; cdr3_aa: CASSRPGETQYF; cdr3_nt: TGTGCCAGCAGCCGCCCCGGGGAGACCCAGTACTTC
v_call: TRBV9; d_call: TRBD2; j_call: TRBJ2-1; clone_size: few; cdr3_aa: CASSVGSSGKTSEQFF; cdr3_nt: TGTGCCAGCAGCGTAGGGAGTAGCGGGAAAACTAGTGAGCAGTTCTTC
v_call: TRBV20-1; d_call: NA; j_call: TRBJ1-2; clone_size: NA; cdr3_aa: CSARDPPRDYGYTF; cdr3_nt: TGCAGTGCTAGAGATCCACCCCGAGACTATGGCTACACCTTC
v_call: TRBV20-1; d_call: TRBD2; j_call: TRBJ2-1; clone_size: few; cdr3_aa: CSAPSGRMSYNEQFF; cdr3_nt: TGCAGTGCACCAAGCGGGAGGATGTCCTACAATGAGCAGTTCTTC
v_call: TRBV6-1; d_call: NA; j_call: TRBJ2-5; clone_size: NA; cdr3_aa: CASMIWKGAQETQYF; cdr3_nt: TGTGCCAGCATGATATGGAAGGGTGCCCAAGAGACCCAGTACTTC
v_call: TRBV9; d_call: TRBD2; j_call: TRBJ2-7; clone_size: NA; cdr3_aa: CASSVGGSGDYEQYF; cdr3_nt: TGTGCCAGCAGCGTAGGTGGTAGCGGGGACTACGAGCAGTACTTC
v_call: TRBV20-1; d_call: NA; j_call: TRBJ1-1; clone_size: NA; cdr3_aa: CSARGKNNEAFF; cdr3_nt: TGCAGTGCTAGAGGAAAAAACAATGAAGCTTTCTTT
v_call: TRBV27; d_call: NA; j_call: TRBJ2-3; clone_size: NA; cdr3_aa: CASSLVQRRIDTQYF; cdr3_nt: TGTGCCAGCAGTTTGGTCCAGCGTCGGATAGATACGCAGTATTTT
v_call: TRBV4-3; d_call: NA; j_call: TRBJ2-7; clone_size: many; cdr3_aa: CASSQDIDRSYEQYF; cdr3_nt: TGCGCCAGCAGCCAAGATATCGACAGATCTTACGAGCAGTACTTC
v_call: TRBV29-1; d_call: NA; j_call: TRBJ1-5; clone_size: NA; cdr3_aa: CSVVGGPGGNQPQHF; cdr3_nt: TGCAGCGTTGTCGGGGGGCCAGGTGGCAATCAGCCCCAGCATTTT
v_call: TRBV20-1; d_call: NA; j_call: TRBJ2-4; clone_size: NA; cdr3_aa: CSASTGSLAKNIQYF; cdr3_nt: TGCAGTGCTAGTACCGGGAGCCTAGCCAAAAACATTCAGTACTTC
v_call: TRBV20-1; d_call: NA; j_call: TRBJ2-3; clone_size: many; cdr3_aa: CSATTSTDTQYF; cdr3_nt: TGCAGTGCTACCACTAGCACAGATACGCAGTATTTT
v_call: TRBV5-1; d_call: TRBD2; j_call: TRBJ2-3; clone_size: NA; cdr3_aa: CASSLPRTSGSYGDTQYF; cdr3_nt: TGCGCCAGCAGCTTGCCCCGGACTAGCGGGAGTTATGGAGATACGCAGTATTTT
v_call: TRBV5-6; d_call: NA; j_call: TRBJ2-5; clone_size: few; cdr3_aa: CATKSGVWETQYF; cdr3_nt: TGTGCCACGAAATCCGGGGTATGGGAGACCCAGTACTTC
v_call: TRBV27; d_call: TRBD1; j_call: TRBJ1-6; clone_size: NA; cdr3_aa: CASKRDSNPPLHF; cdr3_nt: TGTGCCAGCAAGCGGGACAGCAATCCTCCCCTCCACTTT
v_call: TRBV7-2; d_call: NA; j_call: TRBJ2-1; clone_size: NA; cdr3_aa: CASSLVGGLNNEQFF; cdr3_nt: TGTGCCAGCAGCTTAGTAGGGGGGCTGAACAATGAGCAGTTCTTC
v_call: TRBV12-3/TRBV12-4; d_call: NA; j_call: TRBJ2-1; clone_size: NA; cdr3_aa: CASFRRGPHNEQFF; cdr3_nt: TGTGCCAGTTTCCGGCGGGGGCCTCACAATGAGCAGTTCTTC
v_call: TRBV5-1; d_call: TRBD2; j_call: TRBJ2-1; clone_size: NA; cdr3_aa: CASFTSSSRLANEQFF; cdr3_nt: TGCGCCAGCTTTACATCGAGTTCTAGACTAGCGAATGAGCAGTTCTTC
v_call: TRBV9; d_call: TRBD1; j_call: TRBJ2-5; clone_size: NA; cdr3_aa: CASSVGDSGRETQYF; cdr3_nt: TGTGCCAGCAGCGTAGGGGACAGCGGCCGAGAGACCCAGTACTTC
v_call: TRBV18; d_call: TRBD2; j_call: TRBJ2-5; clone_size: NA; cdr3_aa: CASSPTLAGKETQYF; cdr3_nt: TGTGCCAGCTCACCGACACTAGCGGGGAAAGAGACCCAGTACTTC
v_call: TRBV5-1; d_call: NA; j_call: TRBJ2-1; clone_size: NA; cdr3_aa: CASRQALYNEQFF; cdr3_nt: TGCGCCAGCAGACAGGCTCTTTACAATGAGCAGTTCTTC
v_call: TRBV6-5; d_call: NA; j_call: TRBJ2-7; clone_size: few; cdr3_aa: CASSYTMTGSGLLYEQYF; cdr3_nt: TGTGCCAGCAGTTACACCATGACAGGTTCCGGGTTATTATACGAGCAGTACTTC
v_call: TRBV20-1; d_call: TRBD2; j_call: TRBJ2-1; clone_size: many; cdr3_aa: CSAPGLAGSYNEQFF; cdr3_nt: TGCAGTGCGCCTGGACTAGCGGGTTCCTACAATGAGCAGTTCTTC
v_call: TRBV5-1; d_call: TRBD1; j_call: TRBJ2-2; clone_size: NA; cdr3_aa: CASSGQGTSGELFF; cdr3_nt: TGCGCCAGCAGCGGACAGGGAACATCCGGGGAGCTGTTTTTT
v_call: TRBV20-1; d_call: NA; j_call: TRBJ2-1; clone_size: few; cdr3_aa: CSALGWQRNEQFF; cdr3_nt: TGCAGTGCCCTCGGGTGGCAGAGGAATGAGCAGTTCTTC
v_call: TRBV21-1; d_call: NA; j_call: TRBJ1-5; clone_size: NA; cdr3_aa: CASSKAPHRDRGYQPQHF; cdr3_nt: TGTGCCAGCAGCAAAGCGCCCCACAGGGACAGGGGGTATCAGCCCCAGCATTTT
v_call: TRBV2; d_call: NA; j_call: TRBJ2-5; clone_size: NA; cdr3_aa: CASSPRPRDQETQYF; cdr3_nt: TGTGCCAGCAGTCCTAGACCTAGAGACCAAGAGACCCAGTACTTC